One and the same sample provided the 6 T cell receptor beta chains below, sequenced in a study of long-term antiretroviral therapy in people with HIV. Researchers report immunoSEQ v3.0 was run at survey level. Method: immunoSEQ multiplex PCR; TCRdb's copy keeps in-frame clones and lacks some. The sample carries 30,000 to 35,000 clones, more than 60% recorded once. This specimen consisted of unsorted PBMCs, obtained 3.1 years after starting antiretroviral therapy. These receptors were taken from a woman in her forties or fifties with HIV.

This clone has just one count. DNA of the CDR3: TGTGCCAACAAACCTTACAGGGTTGAAGCTTTCTTT. Protein: CANKPYRVEAFF. This chain connects TRBV5-6 to TRBJ1-1; D might be TRBD1 (6 bases). This CDR3 spans 12 amino acids. In germline, CDR1 is SGHDT, CDR2 YYEEEE. With 9 bases removed from V and 7 bases from J, the gap between germline ends came to 16 bases. The variable domain in full, completed from reference TRBV5-6 and TRBJ1-1, reads DAGVTQSPTHLIKTRGQQVTLRCSPKSGHDTVSWYQQALGQGPQFIFQYYEEEERQRGNFPDRFSGHQFPNYSSELNVNALLLGDSALYLCANKPYRVEAFFGQGTRLTVV.

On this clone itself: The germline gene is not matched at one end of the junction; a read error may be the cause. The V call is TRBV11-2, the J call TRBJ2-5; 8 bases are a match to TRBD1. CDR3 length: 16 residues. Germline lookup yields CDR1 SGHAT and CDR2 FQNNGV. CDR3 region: CASGLMAGGLGETQYF. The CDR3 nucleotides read TGTGCCAGCGGCTTAATGGCAGGGGGCCTCGGGGAGACCCAGTACTTC.

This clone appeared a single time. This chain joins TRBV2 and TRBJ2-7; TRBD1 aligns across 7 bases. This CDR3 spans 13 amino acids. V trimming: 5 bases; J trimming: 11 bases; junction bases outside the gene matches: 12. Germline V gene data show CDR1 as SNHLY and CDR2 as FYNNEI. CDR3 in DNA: TGTGCCAGCAGTACCGACCGGGACAGCCTAAAGTACGTC. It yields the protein CASSTDRDSLKYV.

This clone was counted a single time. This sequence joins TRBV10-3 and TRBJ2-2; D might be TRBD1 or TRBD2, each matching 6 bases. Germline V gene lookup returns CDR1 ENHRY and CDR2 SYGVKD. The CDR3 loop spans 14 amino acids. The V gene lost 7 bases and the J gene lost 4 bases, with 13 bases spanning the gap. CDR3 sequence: CAITWTAGTGELFF. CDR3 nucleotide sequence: TGTGCCATCACTTGGACAGCGGGCACCGGGGAGCTGTTTTTT.

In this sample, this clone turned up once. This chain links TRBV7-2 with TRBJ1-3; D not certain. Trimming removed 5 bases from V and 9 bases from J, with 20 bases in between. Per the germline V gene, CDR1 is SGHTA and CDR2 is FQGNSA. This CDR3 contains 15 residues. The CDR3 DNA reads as TGTGCCAGCAGCCCTATCGGGGTGATGAGCGGCACCATATATTTT. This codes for CASSPIGVMSGTIYF.

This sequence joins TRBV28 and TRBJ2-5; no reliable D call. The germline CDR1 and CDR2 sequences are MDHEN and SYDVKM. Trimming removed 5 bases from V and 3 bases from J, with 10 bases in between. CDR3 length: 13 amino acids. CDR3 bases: TGTGCCAGCAGTCCATCCAACGAAGAGACCCAGTACTTC. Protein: CASSPSNEETQYF.